This T cell receptor beta chain was retrieved from a study of blood T cell repertoires in COVID-19. Study details: Collection of acute and convalescent COVID-19 samples took place in the United States, Italy and Spain. The cDNA or gDNA used as material had been derived from T cells, B-cell-depleted T cells, or PBMCs.

How the authors handled the data: Nucleated cell number was recorded as an estimate derived from reference gene primer amplification. The table came from immunoSEQ multiplex PCR; TCRdb's copy has only in-frame clones and leaves some out. That table gives V, J and clone size, and the DNA gave D and trimming. Of 90,000 to 150,000 clones in the sample, over 60% were seen once. V was shortened by 6 bases and J by 2 bases, with 17 bases between the two germline ends. Germline V gene sequence: CDR1 SGHNT, CDR2 YYREEE (reference sequence). The CDR3 is made up of 15 amino acids. J is TRBJ2-5 and V is TRBV5-4, with TRBD1 as a possible D gene (6 bases). Sequenced: peripheral blood. The clonotype was recovered from a human donor in a cohort sampled during active COVID-19. The CDR3 DNA is TGTGCCAGCACCGTCTCCCAGGGGCGACAAGAGACCCAGTACTTC. It translates to CASTVSQGRQETQYF.